This passage covers 2 T cell receptor beta chains from one sample sequenced in a study of OX40 agonist ivuxolimab in advanced cancers. TCRdb keeps only in-frame clones here, not all; method: immunoSEQ multiplex PCR. This sample has roughly 76,000 clones, with roughly 88% found just once. This material consisted of CD4+ or CD8+ T cells sorted from blood, taken in a trial of the OX40 agonist ivuxolimab. The receptor set was obtained from an adult with an advanced solid tumor such as melanoma, head and neck, liver or kidney cancer.

This chain connects TRBV19 to TRBJ1-6; the D gene is possibly TRBD1 (6 bases). Trimming left V 5 bases short and J 7 bases short, with 9 bases between. The CDR3 totals 13 residues. CDR1 is LNHDA and CDR2 is SQIVND in the germline V gene (reference sequence). CDR3 amino acids: CASSGTTNSPLHF. CDR3 DNA sequence: TGTGCCAGTAGTGGGACAACGAATTCACCCCTCCACTTT.

V usage is TRBV10-1 and J usage is TRBJ1-3, with TRBD1 as a possible D gene (6 bases). This CDR3 is built from 15 residues. V was pared by 0 bases and J by 0 bases, with 6 bases between. Looked up from germline, CDR1 is WNHNN and CDR2 is SYGVQD (reference sequence). CDR3 protein: CASSESGGSGNTIYF. CDR3 DNA sequence: TGCGCCAGCAGTGAGTCAGGGGGCTCTGGAAACACCATATATTTT.